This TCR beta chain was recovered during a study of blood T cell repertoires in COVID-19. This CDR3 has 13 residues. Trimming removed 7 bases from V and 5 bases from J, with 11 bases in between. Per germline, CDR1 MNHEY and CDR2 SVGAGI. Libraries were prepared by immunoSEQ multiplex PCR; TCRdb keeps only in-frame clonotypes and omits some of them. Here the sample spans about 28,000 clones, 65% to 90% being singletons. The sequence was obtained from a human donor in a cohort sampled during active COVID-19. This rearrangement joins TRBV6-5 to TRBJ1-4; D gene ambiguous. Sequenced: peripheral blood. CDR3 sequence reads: CASTRNSNEKLFF. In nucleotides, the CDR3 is TGTGCCAGCACCCGTAACTCGAATGAAAAACTGTTTTTT.